These 15 T cell receptor beta chains originate from one sample sequenced in a study of blood T cells in healthy people across ages. Sample-barcoded 5' priming and a J-beta primer mix drove a second PCR of 7 to 11 cycles. TCRdb processed the 5' RACE reads anew with MiXCR; each CDR3 protein has one entry. Among about 1.6 million distinct CDR3 sequences, 34% were seen once, and the ten largest hold roughly 10%. Sequenced sample: blood. Receptor source: a woman in her twenties or thirties in good health.

The chain couples TRBV20-1 to TRBJ1-6, with a weak D call TRBD1 (6 bases). The CDR3 has 15 amino acids. Trimming left V 5 bases short and J 2 bases short, with 13 bases between. CDR1 DFQATT and CDR2 SNEGSKA come from the germline V gene (reference sequence). The CDR3 protein is CSAYAGTTYNSPLHF. CDR3 nucleotides: TGCAGTGCTTACGCCGGGACAACCTATAATTCACCCCTCCACTTT.

This clonotype was found a few times. The rearrangement joins TRBV15 to TRBJ2-5; 9 positions match TRBD2. Germline V gene data show CDR1 as LNHNV and CDR2 as YYDKDF (reference sequence). V lost 1 base, J lost 5 bases, and 8 bases stayed unmatched. This CDR3 is built from 16 residues. CDR3: CATSRGPIAGAETQYF. The CDR3 DNA reads as TGTGCCACCAGCAGAGGCCCCATAGCGGGAGCTGAGACCCAGTACTTC.

The chain is built from TRBV3-1 and TRBJ2-7, with unresolved D. Germline assignment: CDR1 LGHDT and CDR2 YNNKEL (reference sequence). V was pared by 4 bases and J by 2 bases, with 15 bases between. The CDR3 consists of 15 residues. CDR3 residues: CASSRKREVTYEQYF. The CDR3 nucleotides are TGTGCCAGCAGCCGTAAGAGAGAAGTAACCTACGAGCAGTACTTC.

The chain uses TRBV5-1 and TRBJ2-5; TRBD2 is a possible D gene (6 bases). There are 16 residues in the CDR3. The germline V and J ends were trimmed by 4 bases and 1 base, with 17 bases remaining between them. Germline V lookup: CDR1 SGHRS, CDR2 YFSETQ. In DNA, the CDR3 is TGCGCCAGCAGCCTCCTTTTCGGGGGTAGCCAAGAGACCCAGTACTTC. Translated: CASSLLFGGSQETQYF.

The chain is built from TRBV3-1 and TRBJ2-5, with 9 nucleotides matching TRBD2. The CDR3 has 16 residues. Losses at the gene ends were 2 bases for V and 5 bases for J; bases not matched to a gene: 9. Germline V gives CDR1 LGHDT, CDR2 YNNKEL (reference sequence). The CDR3: CASSQNSAGLAETQYF. The CDR3 region has the DNA TGTGCCAGCAGCCAAAATTCGGCCGGACTAGCGGAGACCCAGTACTTC.

Remarks on this clonotype: The junction departs from germline at one end; a sequencing error may be responsible. The gene calls are TRBV6-5 and TRBJ2-6; either TRBD1 or TRBD2 may supply D (6 bases each). The CDR3 is 15 residues long. CDR1 is MNHEY, CDR2 SVGAGI, per germline. This CDR3 is CANSYGGFGANVLTF. As DNA, the CDR3 is TGTGCCAACAGTTACGGGGGCTTTGGGGCCAACGTCCTGACTTTC.

CDR3 amino acids: CASSKRSGGVYNEQFF. DNA for the CDR3: TGCGCCAGCAGCAAACGCAGCGGGGGGGTATACAATGAGCAGTTCTTC. The V gene is TRBV5-1, the J gene TRBJ2-1; the match to TRBD2 covers 10 bases. This CDR3 comprises 16 residues. Trimming cost V 4 bases and J 4 bases; bases outside gene matches: 8. The germline V gene encodes CDR1 SGHRS and CDR2 YFSETQ. Full variable domain (outside the CDR3, taken from reference TRBV5-1 and TRBJ2-1): KAGVTQTPRYLIKTRGQQVTLSCSPISGHRSVSWYQQTPGQGLQFLFEYFSETQRNKGNFPGRFSGRQFSNSRSEMNVSTLELGDSALYLCASSKRSGGVYNEQFFGPGTRLTVL.

This clonotype was observed a single time. This chain uses TRBV30 with TRBJ2-3, with D possibly being TRBD1 (5 bases). The V gene's germline CDR1 is GTSNPN and CDR2 SVGIG (reference sequence). Trimming pared 2 bases from V and 9 bases from J, leaving 9 bases between. The CDR3 extends over 11 amino acids. In DNA, the CDR3 is TGTGCCTGGAGTACCCCAGGGACGCAGTATTTT. Translation: CAWSTPGTQYF. The variable domain in full, with the rest retrieved from reference TRBV30 and TRBJ2-3, is SQTIHQWPATLVQPVGSPLSLECTVEGTSNPNLYWYRQAAGRGLQLLFYSVGIGQISSEVPQNLSASRPQDRQFILSSKKLLLSDSGFYLCAWSTPGTQYFGPGTRLTVL.

V gene TRBV12-3 or TRBV12-4 combines with J gene TRBJ2-2; D gene unclear. V was shortened by 1 base and J by 3 bases, with 6 bases between the two germline ends. This CDR3 comprises 14 residues. CDR3 region: CASSLGVYTGELFF. The CDR3 region has the DNA TGTGCCAGCAGTTTAGGGGTGTACACCGGGGAGCTGTTTTTT.

The chain has TRBV20-1 and TRBJ1-1; 7 bases are shared with TRBD1. The germline V gene has CDR1 DFQATT and CDR2 SNEGSKA (reference sequence). The J segment lost 5 bases and the V segment lost 6 bases, leaving 9 bases of the junction unmatched. This CDR3 spans 13 amino acids. The CDR3 DNA is TGCAGTGCCCAGGGACAGCGTGGAACTGAAGCTTTCTTT. Protein product: CSAQGQRGTEAFF.

This chain joins TRBV14 and TRBJ2-7, with D maybe TRBD2 (6 bases). Trimming cost V 2 bases and J 3 bases, with 11 bases left between them. The CDR3 totals 14 residues. Per the germline V gene, CDR1 is SGHDN and CDR2 is FVKESK. This chain's CDR3 is CASSQRTGDYEQYF. Written as DNA, the CDR3 is TGTGCCAGCAGCCAAAGGACGGGGGACTACGAGCAGTACTTC.

This clonotype was counted only a few times. This chain uses TRBV28 with TRBJ2-1, with a possible D match to TRBD2 (6 bases). Germline values: CDR1 MDHEN, CDR2 SYDVKM. V was trimmed by 10 bases and J by 2 bases, leaving 27 bases between them. The CDR3 extends over 18 amino acids. CDR3: CATVGLWGEIRTYNEQFF. As DNA, the CDR3 is TGTGCCACCGTTGGGTTGTGGGGGGAGATACGCACCTACAATGAGCAGTTCTTC.

About this clonotype itself: Possible read error: a much larger clone is one base away. The chain uses TRBV29-1 and TRBJ2-1; D call uncertain. The CDR3 is 14 residues long. CDR1 is SQVTM, CDR2 ANQGSEA, per germline. The V gene lost 6 bases and the J gene lost 10 bases, with 22 bases spanning the gap. This chain's CDR3 is CSVRAGRLSYEQFF. CDR3 sequence (DNA): TGCAGCGTGAGAGCAGGCAGGCTCTCCTACGAGCAGTTCTTC.

Note on this clonotype: An end of the junction does not agree with germline; a read error may underlie this. The V call is TRBV11-2, the J call TRBJ2-5, with 9 bases that match TRBD1. The CDR3 length is 14 residues. Germline CDR1 reads SGHAT; CDR2 reads FQNNGV. CDR3 sequence: CAGSLVDRGRTQYF. The CDR3, as DNA: TGTGCCGGCAGCTTAGTTGACAGGGGGAGGACCCAGTACTTC.

The chain couples TRBV28 to TRBJ2-7; D gene ambiguous. The CDR3 runs 14 residues. Germline assignment: CDR1 MDHEN and CDR2 SYDVKM. With 5 bases removed from V and 2 bases from J, the gap between germline ends came to 13 bases. The CDR3 protein is CASSPLRTPYEQYF. CDR3 bases: TGTGCCAGCAGTCCACTCCGGACCCCCTACGAGCAGTACTTC.